Shown below are 22 T cell receptor beta chains from a single sample sequenced in a study of CD8 T cells in ankylosing spondylitis. Using its own MiXCR run on the 5' RACE reads, TCRdb lists one record per CDR3 protein. The sample includes 150,000 to 200,000 distinct CDR3 sequences, 10% to 15% of them seen just once. Material for sequencing was blood, either unsorted or a sorted T cell fraction (not recorded which). The receptors were gathered from a female donor with ankylosing spondylitis or in good health (not recorded which).

This clonotype was seen many times. The rearrangement joins TRBV20-1 to TRBJ1-2, with unresolved D. Germline V gene lookup returns CDR1 DFQATT and CDR2 SNEGSKA (reference sequence). V was clipped by 1 base and J by 8 bases, with 14 bases between them. The CDR3 runs 13 residues. The CDR3 sequence is CSARVAGPRGYTF. The CDR3 DNA is TGCAGTGCTAGAGTTGCAGGACCACGGGGCTACACCTTC.

This clonotype has at least ten counts. The CDR3 bases are TGTGCCACCATGGCCGGCACCGGGGAGCTGTTTTTT. It encodes CATMAGTGELFF. The gene calls are TRBV10-3 and TRBJ2-2; D remains unclear. The germline V gene encodes CDR1 ENHRY and CDR2 SYGVKD. V dropped 10 bases and J dropped 4 bases, with 10 bases sitting between them. The CDR3 totals 12 residues.

This clonotype was counted many times. The rearrangement joins TRBV9 to TRBJ1-2; D gene uncertain. Trimming removed 4 bases at V and 5 bases at J, with 12 bases between. The CDR3 runs 13 residues. CDR1 and CDR2 from the germline V gene are SGDLS and YYNGEE. CDR3 region: CASSHTLSYGYTF. The CDR3 DNA sequence: TGTGCCAGCAGCCACACACTCAGTTATGGCTACACCTTC.

The chain carries TRBV20-1 and TRBJ1-1, with a possible D match to TRBD1 (6 bases). V was clipped by 2 bases and J by 1 base, with 20 bases between them. This CDR3 has 17 amino acids. The V gene's germline CDR1 is DFQATT and CDR2 SNEGSKA (reference sequence). CDR3 region: CSARTRDGSRGNTEAFF. CDR3 in DNA: TGCAGTGCTAGAACAAGGGATGGGTCCAGGGGGAACACTGAAGCTTTCTTT.

The sample holds many counts of this clonotype. DNA for the CDR3: TGCAGTGCTAGAGATTCCCTGCACCCTTACCGGGGGGATCAGCCCCAGCATTTT. It is translated as CSARDSLHPYRGDQPQHF. V is TRBV20-1 and J is TRBJ1-5, with a tentative D call TRBD1 (5 bases). The CDR3 contains 18 residues. Trimming took 0 bases from V and 5 from J, leaving 23 bases between them. Germline CDR1 DFQATT, CDR2 SNEGSKA (reference sequence).

There are a few counts of this clonotype. The chain combines TRBV7-2 with TRBJ1-5; D uncertain. The CDR3 has 15 amino acids. Per the germline V gene, CDR1 is SGHTA and CDR2 is FQGNSA. Between the trimmed V and J ends, which lost 1 base and 1 base, there was a span of 8 bases. CDR3 bases: TGTGCCAGCAGCTTAGTGACAAACAGCAATCAGCCCCAGCATTTT. This translates into CASSLVTNSNQPQHF.

This clonotype was found a few times. CDR3 nucleotides: TGTGCCAGCAGCTCCTGGACCCCCGGAGGGGCCGGGGAGCTGTTTTTT. Translated: CASSSWTPGGAGELFF. The gene calls are TRBV11-1 and TRBJ2-2; tentative D call: TRBD2 (6 bases). With 4 bases removed from V and 6 bases from J, the gap between germline ends came to 18 bases. The germline gives CDR1 SGHAT, CDR2 FQDESV (reference sequence). The CDR3 sequence is 16 residues long.

The V gene is TRBV28, the J gene TRBJ2-7; TRBD2 aligns across 10 bases. CDR1 and CDR2 (germline): MDHEN, SYDVKM. The CDR3 runs to 14 residues. V was clipped by 7 bases and J by 1 base; unmatched bases: 4. CDR3 DNA: TGTGCCAGCAAAGCGGGAGGGCAGTCCTACGAGCAGTACTTC. Translation: CASKAGGQSYEQYF. The full variable domain, rest sourced from reference TRBV28 and TRBJ2-7, is DVKVTQSSRYLVKRTGEKVFLECVQDMDHENMFWYRQDPGLGLRLIYFSYDVKMKEKGDIPEGYSVSREKKERFSLILESASTNQTSMYLCASKAGGQSYEQYFGPGTRLTVT.

This chain links TRBV4-1 with TRBJ1-1, with D unresolved. The CDR3 is made up of 15 amino acids. Trimming cost V 2 bases and J 1 base, with 11 bases left between them. Germline values: CDR1 MGHRA, CDR2 YSYEKL. DNA of the CDR3: TGCGCCAGCAGCCAAATCGCAGGCTCGAACACTGAAGCTTTCTTT. It yields the protein CASSQIAGSNTEAFF.

This clonotype was counted only a few times. The chain has TRBV6-6 and TRBJ1-1; D remains ambiguous. Germline CDR1 reads MNHNY; CDR2 reads SVGAGI (reference sequence). CDR3 length equals 13 residues. The ends were cut back, 5 bases at V and 1 base at J, with 8 bases in the middle. The CDR3 nucleotides are TGTGCCAGCAGTCTACCACCGAACACTGAAGCTTTCTTT. Translation gives CASSLPPNTEAFF.

There are many counts of this clonotype. The chain recombines TRBV6-2 or TRBV6-3 with TRBJ1-1; unclear D gene. The germline V and J ends were trimmed by 5 bases and 6 bases, with 7 bases remaining between them. The CDR3 has 11 amino acids. The germline CDR1 and CDR2 sequences are MNHEY and SVGEGT. This CDR3 reads CASSQQSEAFF. CDR3 sequence (DNA): TGTGCCAGCAGTCAGCAGTCTGAAGCTTTCTTT.

This clonotype has a handful of counts. CDR3: CASSLDPGGYTDTQYF. The CDR3 bases are TGCGCCAGCAGCTTGGATCCGGGGGGATACACAGATACGCAGTATTTT. The chain joins TRBV5-1 to TRBJ2-3, with TRBD2 identical over 7 bases. This CDR3 comprises 16 residues. V shed 0 bases and J 2 bases; nucleotides not matched to a gene: 6. Germline-derived CDR1 and CDR2 are SGHRS and YFSETQ.

The chain links TRBV5-1 to TRBJ1-1; 7 nucleotides match TRBD1. The germline V gene has CDR1 SGHRS and CDR2 YFSETQ. This CDR3 is built from 17 residues. V dropped 3 bases and J dropped 4; count of bases not matched to a gene: 15. This CDR3 reads CASSSGLRGGGGTEAFF. CDR3 DNA sequence: TGCGCCAGCAGCTCGGGACTCCGAGGGGGCGGAGGCACTGAAGCTTTCTTT. The full variable domain, rest sourced from reference TRBV5-1 and TRBJ1-1, is KAGVTQTPRYLIKTRGQQVTLSCSPISGHRSVSWYQQTPGQGLQFLFEYFSETQRNKGNFPGRFSGRQFSNSRSEMNVSTLELGDSALYLCASSSGLRGGGGTEAFFGQGTRLTVV.

The J gene is TRBJ2-2, the V gene TRBV29-1; a weak D match, TRBD2 (7 bases). V was trimmed by 7 bases and J by 2 bases, leaving 17 bases between them. Germline CDR1 and CDR2: SQVTM and ANQGSEA. The CDR3 spans 15 residues. The DNA for the CDR3 is TGCAGCGGGCGGGGGCAGGGGACAAACACCGGGGAGCTGTTTTTT. The encoded protein is CSGRGQGTNTGELFF.

This clonotype was picked up many times. The CDR3 loop reads CASSSGGLAGVDEQFF. CDR3 sequence (DNA): TGTGCCAGCAGCTCCGGCGGACTAGCGGGGGTCGATGAGCAGTTCTTC. The chain recombines TRBV7-9 with TRBJ2-1; 13 bases fit TRBD2. The CDR3 contains 16 residues. CDR1 is SEHNR, CDR2 FQNEAQ, per germline (reference sequence). V shed 4 bases, J shed 8 bases, and the junction held 8 bases outside the gene matches.

This clonotype was observed many times. The genes are TRBV6-5 and TRBJ1-2; D remains ambiguous. From germline, CDR1 is MNHEY and CDR2 SVGAGI. V dropped 11 bases and J dropped 8 bases, with 18 bases sitting between them. The CDR3 is 12 amino acids. The CDR3 DNA follows: TGTGCCGCTTCTAGGGAAGGGAAAGGCTACACCTTC. The encoded protein is CAASREGKGYTF.

This clonotype has at least ten counts. This sequence joins TRBV7-2 and TRBJ2-3, with 7 bases fitting TRBD1. Germline values: CDR1 SGHTA, CDR2 FQGNSA. The CDR3 runs to 15 residues. The junction had 7 bases not matched to a gene; V was cut back by 4 bases and J by 3 bases. The DNA for the CDR3 is TGTGCCAGCAGCTCCGGACAGGTGGGAACAGATACGCAGTATTTT. It translates to CASSSGQVGTDTQYF. Combining the CDR3 with reference TRBV7-2 and TRBJ2-3 gives the whole variable domain GAGVSQSPSNKVTEKGKDVELRCDPISGHTALYWYRQSLGQGLEFLIYFQGNSAPDKSGLPSDRFSAERTGGSVSTLTIQRTQQEDSAVYLCASSSGQVGTDTQYFGPGTRLTVL.

This clonotype came up many times. The CDR3 loop is CASRTSGRDEQFF. In DNA, the CDR3 is TGTGCCAGCAGGACTAGCGGGAGGGATGAGCAGTTCTTC. V usage is TRBV6-2 or TRBV6-3 and J usage is TRBJ2-1; TRBD2 matches at 14 bases. The V gene's germline CDR1 is MNHEY and CDR2 SVGEGT. The CDR3 runs 13 residues. V gave up 6 bases and J gave up 8 bases; unmatched junction bases: 0.

The chain links TRBV12-3 or TRBV12-4 to TRBJ2-7; D perhaps matches TRBD1 (5 bases). The CDR3 has 14 residues. Between the trimmed V and J ends, which lost 8 bases and 4 bases, there was a span of 18 bases. The CDR3 loop reads CASAPRVGSYEQYF. The DNA for the CDR3 is TGTGCCAGCGCCCCCAGGGTAGGCTCTTACGAGCAGTACTTC.

The table lists this clonotype with a few counts. The chain has TRBV27 and TRBJ2-3, with D perhaps being TRBD1 or TRBD2 (5 bases each). There are 15 residues in the CDR3. V shed 6 bases and J shed 10 bases, with 23 bases lying between them. Germline assignment: CDR1 MNHEY and CDR2 SMNVEV (reference sequence). The CDR3 here is CASRTRDPPTSPQYF. The CDR3 region has the DNA TGTGCCAGCAGGACTCGGGACCCCCCCACCAGCCCGCAGTATTTT.

The rearrangement links TRBV20-1 to TRBJ2-7; D might be TRBD2 (5 bases). Germline CDR1 reads DFQATT; CDR2 reads SNEGSKA (reference sequence). Trimming removed 5 bases at V and 2 bases at J, with 16 bases between. The CDR3 has 14 residues. This CDR3 reads CSAQRTSTAYEQYF. In DNA, the CDR3 is TGCAGTGCTCAGCGGACCAGTACCGCCTACGAGCAGTACTTC.

This sequence joins TRBV5-1 and TRBJ2-1, with 11 positions matching TRBD2. The CDR3 spans 19 residues. The V segment lost 4 bases and the J segment 5 bases; nucleotides outside the gene matches: 17. CDR1 and CDR2 from the germline V gene are SGHRS and YFSETQ. The CDR3 loop reads CASSPAGPRLAGNNNEQFF. In nucleotides, the CDR3 is TGCGCCAGCAGCCCCGCAGGTCCGCGACTAGCGGGAAATAACAATGAGCAGTTCTTC.